This T cell receptor beta chain was observed in a study of T cell repertoires in cytomegalovirus infection. Whole-study context: Based on public TCR beta signatures, there were indications of CMV infection and of a matching HLA type.

TCRdb re-called the reads with MiXCR, one entry per CDR3 protein. The data show about 830,000 distinct CDR3 sequences, with approximately 29% seen just once and around 12% held by the top ten. Study results and limitations: Identification of carriers of CMV plus the relevant HLA was performed using cumulative public TCR beta family frequency. The study found HLA-C-restricted CMV-specific TCR beta clonotypes dominating the ex vivo response.

The V gene lost 6 bases and the J gene lost 2 bases, with 8 bases spanning the gap. CDR3 length: 12 residues. This clonotype has at least ten counts. Its specificity is not known. The source was cultured CD8+ T cells from PBMCs, collected from culture after CMV antigen stimulation. This receptor was identified in a human donor in good health (CMV status not recorded). Some clones in this sample may be carry-over from other donors' samples. The J gene is TRBJ2-7, the V gene TRBV12-3 or TRBV12-4; D unclear. In DNA, the CDR3 is TGTGCCAGCAGCTCGAGAGCCTACGAGCAGTACTTC. It encodes CASSSRAYEQYF.